This entry lists 21 T cell receptor beta chains sequenced from one sample in a study of identical twins. From the 5' RACE reads, TCRdb called clonotypes with MiXCR, one entry per CDR3 protein. The top ten hold around 3.1% of the sample, which has 550,000 to 700,000 distinct CDR3 sequences, over 8.5% seen once. These data were also filed under a second study, of yellow fever vaccine responses in identical twins.

What was sequenced was PBMCs. The receptors here all came from a woman aged 18 to 35 in good health.

This clonotype was seen more than once but under ten times. The V and J genes are TRBV6-2 or TRBV6-3 and TRBJ2-3; 14 bases line up with TRBD2. J gave up 1 base and V 6 bases, and 15 bases lay outside the gene matches. From germline, CDR1 is MNHEY and CDR2 SVGEGT. The CDR3 contains 20 residues. The CDR3, as DNA: TGTGCCAGCAGGTCCCTTAAATCGGGACTAGCGGGAGATGGCACAGATACGCAGTATTTT. Protein: CASRSLKSGLAGDGTDTQYF.

This clonotype was seen at least ten times. The chain has TRBV3-1 and TRBJ2-3; D possibly corresponds to TRBD2 (7 bases). This CDR3 comprises 16 residues. The germline V gene encodes CDR1 LGHDT and CDR2 YNNKEL (reference sequence). V lost 2 bases and J 5 bases, leaving 17 bases between the germline ends. CDR3 sequence reads: CASSQLEGGAGDTQYF. The CDR3 nucleotides are TGTGCCAGCAGCCAACTTGAGGGGGGGGCAGGAGATACGCAGTATTTT.

This sequence joins TRBV20-1 and TRBJ1-2; TRBD1 aligns across 7 bases. Germline V gene lookup returns CDR1 DFQATT and CDR2 SNEGSKA (reference sequence). V gave up 4 bases and J gave up 8 bases; unmatched junction bases: 4. The CDR3 spans 11 residues. CDR3 sequence: CSAIWTGGYTF. CDR3 in DNA: TGCAGTGCTATATGGACAGGCGGCTACACCTTC.

This clonotype was counted between two and nine times. The CDR3 DNA follows: TGTGCCAGCAGCTTAGGTTCTGGCAGGGGGATCACTGAAGCTTTCTTT. It specifies CASSLGSGRGITEAFF. This chain connects TRBV5-4 to TRBJ1-1, with 7 bases that match TRBD1. The CDR3 is 16 amino acids. After removal of 2 bases from V and 4 bases from J, the junction contained 11 bases not matched to a gene. The germline gives CDR1 SGHNT, CDR2 YYREEE (reference sequence).

Comment on this clonotype: A read error is possible here, since a much larger clone lies one base away. The chain uses TRBV12-3 or TRBV12-4 and TRBJ2-1; 12 nucleotides line up with TRBD1. The CDR3 covers 13 residues. V lost 8 bases and J lost 15; bases outside the gene matches: 11. The CDR3 coding sequence is TGTGCCAGCGGACCGGGACAGGGGGCCGCAGGGTTCTTC. Translation: CASGPGQGAAGFF.

This clonotype was seen a few times. The chain couples TRBV11-2 to TRBJ2-1, with TRBD2 identical over 10 bases. CDR1 is SGHAT and CDR2 is FQNNGV in the germline V gene. This CDR3 contains 15 residues. Unmatched junction bases numbered 5, after V lost 3 bases and J lost 6 bases. Here the CDR3 reads CASSLLAGVRNEQFF. CDR3 nucleotide sequence: TGTGCCAGCAGCTTGCTAGCGGGAGTACGCAATGAGCAGTTCTTC.

This clonotype was seen a handful of times. This chain connects TRBV5-1 to TRBJ2-4, with D possibly TRBD2 on 6 matching bases. Trimming cost V 1 base and J 2 bases, with 19 bases left between them. The CDR3 runs to 18 residues. The germline CDR1 and CDR2 sequences are SGHRS and YFSETQ. This CDR3 is CASSLTREDGNPKNIQYF. CDR3 in DNA: TGCGCCAGCAGCTTGACTAGGGAGGACGGAAACCCCAAAAACATTCAGTACTTC. Using reference TRBV5-1 and TRBJ2-4 for the parts outside the CDR3, the full variable domain is KAGVTQTPRYLIKTRGQQVTLSCSPISGHRSVSWYQQTPGQGLQFLFEYFSETQRNKGNFPGRFSGRQFSNSRSEMNVSTLELGDSALYLCASSLTREDGNPKNIQYFGAGTRLSVL.

This clonotype was seen ten or more times. The chain couples TRBV29-1 to TRBJ2-7; 8 bases agree with TRBD2. Germline CDR1 reads SQVTM; CDR2 reads ANQGSEA. Trimming removed 7 bases from V and 9 bases from J; junction bases left unmatched: 14. CDR3 length: 13 amino acids. The CDR3: CSAQVAGLKRQYF. CDR3 nucleotides: TGCAGCGCCCAAGTAGCGGGGTTGAAGAGGCAGTACTTC.

The chain joins TRBV6-1 to TRBJ2-5; D is uncertain. Germline V gives CDR1 MNHNS, CDR2 SASEGT. The CDR3 runs 13 residues. Trimming left V 4 bases short and J 3 bases short, with 9 bases between. The CDR3 loop is CASSAGIKETQYF. In DNA, the CDR3 is TGTGCCAGCAGTGCCGGCATTAAAGAGACCCAGTACTTC.

This clonotype was recorded at least ten times. The chain employs TRBV7-2 and TRBJ2-3; D may correspond to TRBD1 or TRBD2 (6 bases each). Per the germline V gene, CDR1 is SGHTA and CDR2 is FQGNSA. The CDR3 has 15 residues. Deletions cut 3 bases from V and 3 bases from J, with 13 bases between. The CDR3: CASSLVGGGTDTQYF. The CDR3 DNA is TGTGCCAGCAGCTTGGTAGGGGGAGGAACAGATACGCAGTATTTT.

Many counts were recorded for this clonotype. The V and J genes are TRBV6-6 and TRBJ2-1; D is perhaps TRBD2 (6 bases). There are 13 residues in the CDR3. Trimming removed 4 bases at V and 7 bases at J, with 11 bases between. From germline, CDR1 is MNHNY and CDR2 SVGAGI (reference sequence). CDR3 sequence (DNA): TGTGCCAGCAGTTCCGGGACTCCTAATGAGCAGTTCTTC. Amino acid sequence: CASSSGTPNEQFF.

The rearrangement uses TRBV14 and TRBJ2-5; either TRBD1 or TRBD2 may supply D (5 bases each). The CDR3 has 17 residues. Trimming pared 0 bases from V and 5 bases from J, leaving 19 bases between. The germline V gene encodes CDR1 SGHDN and CDR2 FVKESK. The CDR3 nucleotides are TGTGCCAGCAGCCAAGATCGTGTGGACAACTGGAGGGAGACCCAGTACTTC. Its protein is CASSQDRVDNWRETQYF.

A word on this clonotype: Relative to the germline gene, one junction end is altered; a read error may explain this. The genes are TRBV7-7 and TRBJ2-2; D gene ambiguous. CDR3 length: 15 amino acids. The germline V gene has CDR1 SSHAT and CDR2 FNYEAQ (reference sequence). The CDR3 here is CASSLRSASTGELFF. The CDR3 region has the DNA TGTGCTAGCAGCCTAAGGTCGGCGAGCACCGGGGAGCTGTTTTTT.

This chain connects TRBV7-2 to TRBJ2-5; D is ambiguous. Germline CDR1 reads SGHTA; CDR2 reads FQGNSA. Trimming cost V 4 bases and J 5 bases, with 11 bases left between them. This CDR3 spans 13 amino acids. CDR3: CASSSGSPETQYF. The CDR3 nucleotides read TGTGCCAGCAGCTCTGGCAGTCCGGAGACCCAGTACTTC.

The chain recombines TRBV20-1 with TRBJ2-3; D is unclear. Germline V gene lookup returns CDR1 DFQATT and CDR2 SNEGSKA (reference sequence). V lost 4 bases and J 1 base, leaving 12 bases between the germline ends. CDR3 size: 14 residues. CDR3 DNA sequence: TGCAGTGCTACAAGCCAGGTCGGCACAGATACGCAGTATTTT. Its protein is CSATSQVGTDTQYF.

Many counts were recorded for this clonotype. The rearrangement links TRBV5-1 to TRBJ2-3; a possible D gene is TRBD1 (6 bases). The germline gives CDR1 SGHRS, CDR2 YFSETQ. This CDR3 comprises 14 residues. V dropped 4 bases and J dropped 6 bases, with 15 bases sitting between them. The CDR3 DNA sequence: TGCGCCAGCAGCCCTGGCAGAACAGGGGATACGCAGTATTTT. Protein: CASSPGRTGDTQYF.

CDR3 protein: CSARVLGTGYGDTQYF. CDR3 bases: TGCAGTGCTAGAGTGTTAGGGACAGGTTATGGAGATACGCAGTATTTT. V is TRBV20-1 and J is TRBJ2-3; 8 positions agree with TRBD1. J lost 5 bases, V lost 1 base, and 11 bases had no gene match. Per germline, CDR1 DFQATT and CDR2 SNEGSKA (reference sequence). The CDR3 has 16 residues.

The chain carries TRBV9 and TRBJ2-3; D ambiguous. The CDR3 runs to 13 residues. Germline loops: CDR1 SGDLS, CDR2 YYNGEE. Trimming removed 0 bases at V and 4 bases at J, with 6 bases between. The CDR3 coding sequence is TGTGCCAGCAGCGTAGACGGGCCAGATACGCAGTATTTT. Its translation: CASSVDGPDTQYF. The full variable domain, with the rest looked up from reference TRBV9 and TRBJ2-3, is DSGVTQTPKHLITATGQRVTLRCSPRSGDLSVYWYQQSLDQGLQFLIQYYNGEERAKGNILERFSAQQFPDLHSELNLSSLELGDSALYFCASSVDGPDTQYFGPGTRLTVL.

The J gene is TRBJ2-7, the V gene TRBV11-1; possible D gene TRBD2, 5 bases. CDR1 and CDR2 from the germline V gene are SGHAT and FQDESV (reference sequence). Trimming removed 1 base from V and 1 base from J, with 20 bases in between. The CDR3 sequence is 18 residues long. The chain's CDR3 is CASSLVGKLGPVSYEQYF. The CDR3 bases are TGTGCCAGCAGCTTAGTGGGGAAACTAGGTCCGGTTTCCTACGAGCAGTACTTC. Combining the CDR3 with reference TRBV11-1 and TRBJ2-7 gives the whole variable domain EAEVAQSPRYKITEKSQAVAFWCDPISGHATLYWYRQILGQGPELLVQFQDESVVDDSQLPKDRFSAERLKGVDSTLKIQPAELGDSAMYLCASSLVGKLGPVSYEQYFGPGTRLTVT.

This clonotype was counted many times. The V gene is TRBV7-8, the J gene TRBJ2-3; D not resolved. V was shortened by 4 bases and J by 9 bases, with 11 bases between the two germline ends. Germline CDR1 is SGHVS and CDR2 is FQNEAQ. This CDR3 has 12 residues. In DNA form, the CDR3 reads TGTGCCAGCAGCTCCCGACGCGAAACGCAGTATTTT. It translates to CASSSRRETQYF.

This clonotype was seen at least ten times. V is TRBV5-1 and J is TRBJ2-1; D is possibly TRBD1 (5 bases). Trimming removed 4 bases from V and 8 bases from J, with 13 bases in between. The V gene's germline CDR1 is SGHRS and CDR2 YFSETQ. This CDR3 contains 13 residues. The CDR3, as DNA: TGCGCCAGCAGCCGCGGTCAGACAGATGAGCAGTTCTTC. It translates to CASSRGQTDEQFF.